The 8 T cell receptor beta chains listed next were all sequenced from one sample in a study of T cells in narcolepsy. Profiling relied on immunoSEQ multiplex PCR, and the TCRdb table lists in-frame clones only, not all of them. Here the sample spans about 22,000 clones, around 81% being singletons. The specimen sequenced was memory (CD45RA-) CD4+ T cells from blood. Receptor source: a human donor in good health.

The chain joins TRBV4-2 to TRBJ2-5; D possibly corresponds to TRBD1 (6 bases). Germline V CDR1 and CDR2: LGHNA, YNFKEQ. The V gene lost 1 base and the J gene lost 5 bases, with 17 bases spanning the gap. The CDR3 is 16 residues long. CDR3 sequence: CASSQGTTGFWETQYF. CDR3 nucleotides: TGTGCCAGCAGCCAAGGGACAACAGGGTTCTGGGAGACCCAGTACTTC.

V usage is TRBV5-1 and J usage is TRBJ1-4; the D is unclear. Between the trimmed V and J ends, which lost 3 bases and 8 bases, there was a span of 11 bases. Germline CDR1 reads SGHRS; CDR2 reads YFSETQ. The CDR3 has 13 amino acids. The CDR3 nucleotides are TGCGCCAGCAGCTATTTTAGCGGGGAAAAACTGTTTTTT. It is translated as CASSYFSGEKLFF.

The J gene is TRBJ1-5, the V gene TRBV6-5; D gene unclear. Germline-derived CDR1 and CDR2 are MNHEY and SVGAGI. This CDR3 is built from 13 residues. Trimming left V 6 bases short and J 7 bases short, with 13 bases between. The CDR3 protein is CASSFNPGQPQHF. The CDR3 nucleotides read TGTGCCAGCAGCTTCAATCCTGGGCAGCCCCAGCATTTT.

The CDR3 coding sequence is TGTGCCAGCAGTTTATCGCCACTACGACAGGGGGCTTTGGATGGCTACACCTTC. Encoded protein: CASSLSPLRQGALDGYTF. The genes are TRBV27 and TRBJ1-2, with 10 bases fitting TRBD1. With 0 bases clipped from V and 6 bases from J, the junction kept 13 bases outside the gene matches. The CDR3 has 18 residues. Germline-derived CDR1 and CDR2 are MNHEY and SMNVEV (reference sequence).

The chain uses TRBV21-1 and TRBJ2-5; the table's D call, TRBD2, was not checked against the DNA. TRBV21-1 is a pseudogene locus. This CDR3 comprises 16 residues. The chain's CDR3 is CASSRRILLYQETQYF. The CDR3 DNA follows: TGTGCCAGCAGCCGGAGGATCCTCCTTTACCAAGAGACCCAGTACTTC.

The chain combines TRBV2 with TRBJ2-5; D possibly corresponds to TRBD1 (5 bases). The J call may be wrong; the DNA end is better matched by TRBJ2-7. The CDR3 is 12 amino acids. The V gene's germline CDR1 is SNHLY and CDR2 FYNNEI. The DNA for the CDR3 is TGTGCCAGCAGTGAGTTAACAGGCGAGCAGTACTTC. Residues: CASSELTGEQYF.

This clone was counted once. CDR3 region: CASSPTYPGELFF. Written as DNA, the CDR3 is TGTGCCAGCAGCCCCACCTATCCCGGGGAGCTGTTTTTT. The rearrangement links TRBV7-2 to TRBJ2-2; D remains unclear. V lost 5 bases and J 6 bases, leaving 10 bases between the germline ends. Germline CDR1 SGHTA, CDR2 FQGNSA. The CDR3 contains 13 residues.

V usage is TRBV9 and J usage is TRBJ2-2; 14 nucleotides match TRBD2. The CDR3 extends over 18 amino acids. The V and J ends lost 4 bases and 4 bases, in that order; junction bases with no gene match: 9. The V gene's germline CDR1 is SGDLS and CDR2 YYNGEE. CDR3 loop: CASSPGTSGGTGTGELFF. DNA for the CDR3: TGTGCCAGCAGCCCGGGGACTAGCGGGGGTACGGGCACCGGGGAGCTGTTTTTT.